This TCR beta chain was recovered during a study of shared clonotypes between healthy human individuals. Sequenced by immunoSEQ multiplex PCR; TCRdb stores in-frame clones only, minus some. The repertoire consists of over 2 million clones, with 95% occurring once and the leading ten covering more than 0.1%. This CDR3 has 15 amino acids. V was clipped by 0 bases and J by 2 bases, with 7 bases between them. Germline lookup yields CDR1 SEHNR and CDR2 FQNEAQ (reference sequence). The chain employs TRBV7-9 and TRBJ1-4; D possibly corresponds to TRBD1 (6 bases). Material: naive CD4+ T cells sorted from blood. Specified subset: CD45RA+ positively selected. The clonotype was recovered from a man aged 18 to 29 in good health. CDR3 sequence reads: CASSLAQGTNEKLFF. The CDR3 coding sequence is TGTGCCAGCAGCTTAGCGCAGGGGACTAATGAAAAACTGTTTTTT.